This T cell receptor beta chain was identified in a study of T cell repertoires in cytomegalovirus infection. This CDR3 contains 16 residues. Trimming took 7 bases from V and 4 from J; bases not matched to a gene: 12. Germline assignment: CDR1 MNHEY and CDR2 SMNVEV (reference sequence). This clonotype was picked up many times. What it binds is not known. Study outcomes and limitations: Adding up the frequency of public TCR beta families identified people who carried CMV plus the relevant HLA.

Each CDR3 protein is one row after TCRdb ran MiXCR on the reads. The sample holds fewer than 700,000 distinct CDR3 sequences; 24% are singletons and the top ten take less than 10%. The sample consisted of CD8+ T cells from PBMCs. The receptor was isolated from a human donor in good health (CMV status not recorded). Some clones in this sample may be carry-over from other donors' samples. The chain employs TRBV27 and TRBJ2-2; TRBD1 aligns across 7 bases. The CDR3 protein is CASTTIGQVFTGELFF. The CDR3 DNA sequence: TGTGCCAGCACTACTATCGGACAGGTCTTCACCGGGGAGCTGTTTTTT.